These T cell receptor beta chains were read from a single sample in a study of PD-1 blockade in classical Hodgkin lymphoma. Repertoires were generated with immunoSEQ multiplex PCR, while TCRdb's copy carries only in-frame clones and drops some. The table records more than 90,000 clones, more than 70% of them present only once. Specimen: peripheral blood mononuclear cells (PBMCs), collected before the fourth cycle of nivolumab. The receptors derive from a human donor with classical Hodgkin lymphoma. CDR3s include the opening cysteine and the closing phenylalanine or tryptophan. Each record gives: clone size, J gene, V gene, CDR3 protein. Only part of the rows carry a size: once, few, many, or a class if the clone is expanded.

>few|TRBJ2-4|TRBV5-1
CASSRSGSGGNIQYF
>.|TRBJ2-3|TRBV18
CASSPPAGTDTQYF
>once|TRBJ1-2|TRBV7-2
CASSPHRTKGDYGYTF
>.|TRBJ2-2|TRBV5-4
CASSSGTSGNTGELFF
>once|TRBJ2-7|TRBV5-1
CASRYWGVSAGGSYEQYF
>.|TRBJ2-7|TRBV11-2
CASSLALEQYF
>.|TRBJ2-3|TRBV18
CASSPTSGGAADTQYF
>.|TRBJ2-3|TRBV6-4
CASSEEISTDTQYF
>.|TRBJ1-5|TRBV18
CASSPPLGSNQPQHF
>.|TRBJ2-7|TRBV18
CASSPLSPGIYEQYF
>.|TRBJ1-3|TRBV2
CASSSGTATGNTIYF
>.|TRBJ2-7|TRBV5-1
CASSLGAFTAYEQYF
>.|TRBJ2-3|TRBV5-1
CASRGQGLRTDTQYF
>.|TRBJ2-3|TRBV6-6
CASIDSGGAADTQYF
>.|TRBJ2-3|TRBV7-3
CASSLRGQGADTQYF
>.|TRBJ2-2|TRBV5-1
CASSFIAGAPAGELFF
>.|TRBJ2-5|TRBV5-1
CASSFGTAQETQYF
>.|TRBJ2-1|TRBV7-9
CASSLEGTSGSYNEQFF
>many|TRBJ1-1|TRBV18
CASSNRTSNTEAFF
>.|TRBJ1-1|TRBV18
CASSPPRGRNTEAFF
>.|TRBJ1-3|TRBV5-4
CASRIGPGGNTIYF
>.|TRBJ2-5|TRBV7-2
CASSRTSGRLGETQYF
>.|TRBJ2-5|TRBV9
CASSVQAGVIVETQYF
>.|TRBJ2-1|TRBV11-1
CASSSLAGLQGDEQFF
>.|TRBJ2-5|TRBV2
CASSLGETQYF
>.|TRBJ1-2|TRBV19
CASKRTANYGYTF
>.|TRBJ2-5|TRBV4-3
CASSQAIGETQYF
>.|TRBJ1-6|TRBV19
CASNAGSSYNSPLHF
>.|TRBJ2-2|TRBV18
CASSPGVGNTGELFF
>.|TRBJ2-4|TRBV7-9
CASSLDRLAKNIQYF
>.|TRBJ2-1|TRBV18
CASSPPWDKSYNEQFF
>.|TRBJ1-5|TRBV28
CASSSLLQPQHF
>.|TRBJ1-1|TRBV15
CATSSFPGQGADEAFF
>.|TRBJ1-5|TRBV27
CASTTGINQPQHF
>.|TRBJ2-3|TRBV9
CASSVTSGADTQYF
>.|TRBJ2-3|TRBV5-1
CASSLAVGSTDTQYF
>.|TRBJ2-7|TRBV5-1
CASSLTAYEQYF
>few|TRBJ1-2|TRBV5-6
CASSLFVPRDGYTF
>few|TRBJ1-1|TRBV29-1
CSVTRGWNTEAFF
>.|TRBJ1-2|TRBV6-1
CASSELQGASFNYGYTF